The following is a T cell receptor beta chain sequence with its context. From germline, CDR1 is MGHRA and CDR2 YSYEKL. With 4 bases clipped from V and 1 base from J, the junction kept 3 bases outside the gene matches. This CDR3 has 15 residues. This specimen belongs to a study of technical replicates of blood from a handful of donors. Assay used: immunoSEQ multiplex PCR; TCRdb lists only in-frame clones, some missing. The sample consists of tens of thousands of clones, more than 95% of them appearing once. This TCR was sampled from a human donor in good health. The chain links TRBV4-1 to TRBJ2-3; 9 bases align to TRBD1. Sequencing used T cells isolated from PBMCs. The CDR3: CASSPRDRGTDTQYF. Written as DNA, the CDR3 is TGCGCCAGCAGCCCTCGGGACAGGGGCACAGATACGCAGTATTTT.